The T cell receptor beta chain described here comes from a study of vaccination effects on CD4 cells after COVID-19. Study-level information: A few convalescent patients were sampled after vaccination (early and late). Post-vaccine sampling took place a median of 72 days after the second dose.

V dropped 5 bases and J dropped 6 bases, with 19 bases sitting between them. This CDR3 is 15 amino acids long. The V gene's germline CDR1 is SGHTA and CDR2 FQGNSA. CD4+ T cells were isolated after around 10 days of culture. PCR confirmed that the person was infected with SARS-CoV-2 between March and December 2020. Two-dose vaccination with either BNT162b2 or mRNA-1273 was given to the participants. Half-medium exchanges with IL-2 medium took place on days 3 and 7. Study observations and caveats: Convalescent patients' post-vaccine spike repertoire was mostly distinct vaccine-induced clones.

Notes on this clone: Its cognate antigen is unknown.

Sequenced by immunoSEQ multiplex PCR; TCRdb stores in-frame clones only, minus some. Of around 44,000 clones detected, 76% appear once; the ten largest clones hold 3% to 4.5%. The sample was CD4+ T cells from PBMCs cultured without peptide, taken after COVID-19 vaccination. The TCR originated in a human donor who had a prior SARS-CoV-2 infection. The chain has TRBV7-2 and TRBJ1-1; D uncertain. The CDR3 loop reads CASSLGGWTGSEAFF. In DNA form, the CDR3 reads TGTGCCAGCAGCCTGGGTGGGTGGACTGGCTCTGAAGCTTTCTTT.